This TCR beta chain was found in a study of blood T cell repertoires in COVID-19. Profiling relied on immunoSEQ multiplex PCR, and the TCRdb table lists in-frame clones only, not all of them. The sample contains some 150,000 clones, roughly 84% of which appear only once. CDR3 size: 13 residues. The germline V gene has CDR1 MNHEY and CDR2 SVGAGI. Trimming took 2 bases from V and 4 from J, leaving 6 bases between them. The receptor comes from a woman in her forties or fifties who had been exposed to COVID-19. The J gene is TRBJ1-3, the V gene TRBV6-5; no clear D. Sequencing was performed on PBMCs or T cells enriched from blood (not recorded which). This CDR3 reads CASSYTRGNTIYF. CDR3 sequence (DNA): TGTGCCAGCAGTTACACCAGAGGAAACACCATATATTTT.